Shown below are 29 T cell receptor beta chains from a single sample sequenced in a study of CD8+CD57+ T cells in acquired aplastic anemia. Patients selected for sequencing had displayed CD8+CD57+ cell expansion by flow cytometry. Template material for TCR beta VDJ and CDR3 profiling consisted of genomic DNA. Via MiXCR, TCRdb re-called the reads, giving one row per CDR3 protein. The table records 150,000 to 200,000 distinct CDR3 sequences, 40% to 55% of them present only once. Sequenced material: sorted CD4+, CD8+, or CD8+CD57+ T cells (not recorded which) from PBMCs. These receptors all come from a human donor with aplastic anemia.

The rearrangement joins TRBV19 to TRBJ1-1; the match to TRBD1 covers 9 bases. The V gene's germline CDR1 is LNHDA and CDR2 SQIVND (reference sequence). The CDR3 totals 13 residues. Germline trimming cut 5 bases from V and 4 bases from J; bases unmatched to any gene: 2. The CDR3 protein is CASSATGGTEAFF. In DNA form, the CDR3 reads TGTGCCAGTAGTGCGACAGGGGGCACTGAAGCTTTCTTT. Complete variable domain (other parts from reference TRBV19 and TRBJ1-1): DGGITQSPKYLFRKEGQNVTLSCEQNLNHDAMYWYRQDPGQGLRLIYYSQIVNDFQKGDIAEGYSVSREKKESFPLTVTSAQKNPTAFYLCASSATGGTEAFFGQGTRLTVV.

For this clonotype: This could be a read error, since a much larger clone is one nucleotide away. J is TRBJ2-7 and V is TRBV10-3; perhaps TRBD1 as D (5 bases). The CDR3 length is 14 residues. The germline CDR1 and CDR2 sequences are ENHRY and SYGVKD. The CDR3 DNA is TGTGCCAGCAGTCACACGGACATCGACTACGAGCAGTACTTC. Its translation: CASSHTDIDYEQYF.

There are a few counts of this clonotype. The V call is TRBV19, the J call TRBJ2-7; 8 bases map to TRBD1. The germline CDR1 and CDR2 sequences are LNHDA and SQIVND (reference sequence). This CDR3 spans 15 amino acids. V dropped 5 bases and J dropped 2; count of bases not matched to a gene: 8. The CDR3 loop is CASSVGTGLTYEQYF. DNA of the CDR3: TGTGCCAGTAGTGTCGGGACAGGCCTAACCTACGAGCAGTACTTC.

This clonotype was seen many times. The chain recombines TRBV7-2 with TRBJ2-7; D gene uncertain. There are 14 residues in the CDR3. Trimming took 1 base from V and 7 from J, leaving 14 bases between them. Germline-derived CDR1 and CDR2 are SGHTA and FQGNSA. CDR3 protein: CASSLDASFGEQYF. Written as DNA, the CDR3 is TGTGCCAGCAGCTTAGACGCATCCTTCGGTGAGCAGTACTTC.

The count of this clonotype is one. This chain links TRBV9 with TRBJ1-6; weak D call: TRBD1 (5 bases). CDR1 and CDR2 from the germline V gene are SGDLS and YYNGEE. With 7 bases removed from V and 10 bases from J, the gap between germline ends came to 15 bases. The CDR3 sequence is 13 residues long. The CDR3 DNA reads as TGTGCCAGCGGTGGCGGGGAGGGGTCACCCCTCCACTTT. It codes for CASGGGEGSPLHF.

CDR3 in DNA: TGTGCCACCAGCAGGGCCGGGACAGGAGGGTTCGAGCAGTACTTC. Translating it yields CATSRAGTGGFEQYF. The chain is built from TRBV15 and TRBJ2-7; 8 bases line up with TRBD1. V lost 3 bases and J lost 6; bases outside the gene matches: 10. The length of the CDR3 is 15 residues. Germline assignment: CDR1 LNHNV and CDR2 YYDKDF (reference sequence).

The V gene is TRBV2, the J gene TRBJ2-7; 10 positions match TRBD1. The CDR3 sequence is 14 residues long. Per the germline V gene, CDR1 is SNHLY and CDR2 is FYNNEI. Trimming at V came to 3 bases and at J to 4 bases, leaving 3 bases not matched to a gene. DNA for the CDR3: TGTGCCAGCAGTGATGGACAGGGGGAATACGAGCAGTACTTC. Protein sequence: CASSDGQGEYEQYF.

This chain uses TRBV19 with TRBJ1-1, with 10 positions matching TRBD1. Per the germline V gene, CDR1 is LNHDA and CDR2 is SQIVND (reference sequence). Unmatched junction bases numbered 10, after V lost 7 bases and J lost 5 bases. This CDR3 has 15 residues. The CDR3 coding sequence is TGTGCCAGTACCATGACGGGACAGGGGTGGACTGAAGCTTTCTTT. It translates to CASTMTGQGWTEAFF.

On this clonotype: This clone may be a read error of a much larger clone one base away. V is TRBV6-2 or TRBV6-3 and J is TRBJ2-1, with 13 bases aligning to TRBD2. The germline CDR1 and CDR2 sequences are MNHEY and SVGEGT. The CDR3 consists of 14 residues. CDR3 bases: TGTGCCAGCAAGGGACTAGCGGGGTACAATGAGCAGTCCTTC. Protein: CASKGLAGYNEQSF.

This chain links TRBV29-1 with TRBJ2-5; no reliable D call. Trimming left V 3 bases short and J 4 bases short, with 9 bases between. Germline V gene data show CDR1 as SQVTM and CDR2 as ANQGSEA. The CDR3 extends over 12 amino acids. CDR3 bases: TGCAGCGTTGACGCAGGAGTAGAGACCCAGTACTTC. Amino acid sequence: CSVDAGVETQYF.

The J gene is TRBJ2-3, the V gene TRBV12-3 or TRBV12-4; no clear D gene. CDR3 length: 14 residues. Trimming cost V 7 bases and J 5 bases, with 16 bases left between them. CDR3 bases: TGTGCCAGCAATGGGCAACTCAGAGGAGATACGCAGTATTTT. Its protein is CASNGQLRGDTQYF.

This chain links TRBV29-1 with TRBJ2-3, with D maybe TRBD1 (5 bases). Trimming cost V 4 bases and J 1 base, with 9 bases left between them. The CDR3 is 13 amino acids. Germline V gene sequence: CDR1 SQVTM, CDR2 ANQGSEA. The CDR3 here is CSVGVGGTDTQYF. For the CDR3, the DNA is TGCAGCGTTGGGGTAGGGGGCACAGATACGCAGTATTTT.

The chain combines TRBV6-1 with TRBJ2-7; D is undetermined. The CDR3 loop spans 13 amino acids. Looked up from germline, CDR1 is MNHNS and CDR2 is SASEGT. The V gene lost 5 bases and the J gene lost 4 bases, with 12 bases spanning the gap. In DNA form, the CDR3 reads TGTGCCAGCAGTATCGAAGGCGGATACGAGCAGTACTTC. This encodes CASSIEGGYEQYF.

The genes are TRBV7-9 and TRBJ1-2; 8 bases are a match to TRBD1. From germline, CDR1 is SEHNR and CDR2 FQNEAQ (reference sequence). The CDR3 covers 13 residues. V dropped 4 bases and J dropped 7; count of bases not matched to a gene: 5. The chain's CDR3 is CASSYGQGGGYTF. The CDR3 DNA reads TGTGCCAGCAGCTACGGACAGGGTGGTGGCTACACCTTC.

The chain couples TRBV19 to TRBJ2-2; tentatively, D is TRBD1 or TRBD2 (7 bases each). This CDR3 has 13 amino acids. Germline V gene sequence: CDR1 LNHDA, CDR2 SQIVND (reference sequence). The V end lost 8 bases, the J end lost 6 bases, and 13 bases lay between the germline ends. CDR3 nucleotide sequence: TGTGCCAGTGTTCAGGGGGGGGCCGGGGAGCTGTTTTTT. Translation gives CASVQGGAGELFF.

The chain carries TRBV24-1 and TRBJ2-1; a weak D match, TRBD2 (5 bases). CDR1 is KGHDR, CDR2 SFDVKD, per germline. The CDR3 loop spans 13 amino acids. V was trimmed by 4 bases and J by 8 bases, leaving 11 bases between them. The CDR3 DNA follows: TGTGCCACCAGTGAGATTGACTATGATGAGCAGTTCTTC. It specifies CATSEIDYDEQFF.

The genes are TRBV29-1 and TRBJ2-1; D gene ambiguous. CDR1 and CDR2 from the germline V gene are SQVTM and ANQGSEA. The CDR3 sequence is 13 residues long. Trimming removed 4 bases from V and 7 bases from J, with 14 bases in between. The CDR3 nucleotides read TGCAGCGTTGGCCACACGTTTGGGAATGAGCAGTTCTTC. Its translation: CSVGHTFGNEQFF.

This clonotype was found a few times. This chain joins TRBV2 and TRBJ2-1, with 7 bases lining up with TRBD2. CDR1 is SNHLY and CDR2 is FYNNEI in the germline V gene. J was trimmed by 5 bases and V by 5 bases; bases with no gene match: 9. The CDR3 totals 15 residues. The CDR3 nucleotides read TGTGCCAGCAGTTGGCGCGGGAGAGCGAACAATGAGCAGTTCTTC. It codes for CASSWRGRANNEQFF.

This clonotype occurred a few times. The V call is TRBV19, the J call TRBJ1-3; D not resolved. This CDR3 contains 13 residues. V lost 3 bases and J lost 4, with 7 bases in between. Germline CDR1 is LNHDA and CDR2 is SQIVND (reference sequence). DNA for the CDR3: TGTGCCAGTAGTATGGTAGAAGGAAACACCATATATTTT. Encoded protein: CASSMVEGNTIYF.

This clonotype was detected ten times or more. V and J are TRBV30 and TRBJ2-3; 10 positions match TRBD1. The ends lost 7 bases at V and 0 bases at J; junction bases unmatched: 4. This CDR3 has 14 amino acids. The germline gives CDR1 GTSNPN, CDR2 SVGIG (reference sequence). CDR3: CASDRGLSTDTQYF. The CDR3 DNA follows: TGTGCCTCCGACAGGGGGCTAAGCACAGATACGCAGTATTTT.

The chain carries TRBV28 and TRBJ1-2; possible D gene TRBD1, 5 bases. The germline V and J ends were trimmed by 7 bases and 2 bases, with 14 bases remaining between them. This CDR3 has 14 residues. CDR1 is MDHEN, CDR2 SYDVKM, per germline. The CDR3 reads CASNGGGSNYGYTF. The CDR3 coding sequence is TGTGCCAGCAACGGGGGGGGGAGCAACTATGGCTACACCTTC.

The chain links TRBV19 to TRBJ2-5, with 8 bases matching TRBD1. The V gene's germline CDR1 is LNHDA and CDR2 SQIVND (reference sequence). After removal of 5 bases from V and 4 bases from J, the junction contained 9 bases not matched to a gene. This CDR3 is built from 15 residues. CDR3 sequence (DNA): TGTGCCAGTAGTTCCACGGACAGGGTGCGAGAGACCCAGTACTTC. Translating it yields CASSSTDRVRETQYF.

In DNA, the CDR3 is TGTGCCAGTAGTATAGAGGCAACCAGGAACACTGAAGCTTTCTTT. It codes for CASSIEATRNTEAFF. The chain recombines TRBV19 with TRBJ1-1; D not certain. CDR1 and CDR2 from the germline V gene are LNHDA and SQIVND (reference sequence). This CDR3 is built from 15 residues. V lost 0 bases and J lost 1, with 9 bases in between.

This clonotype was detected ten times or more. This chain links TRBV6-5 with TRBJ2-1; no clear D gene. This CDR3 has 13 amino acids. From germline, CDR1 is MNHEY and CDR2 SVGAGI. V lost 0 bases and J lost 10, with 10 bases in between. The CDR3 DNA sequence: TGTGCCAGCAGTTACTCGAGCGCAGACGAGCAGTTCTTC. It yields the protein CASSYSSADEQFF.

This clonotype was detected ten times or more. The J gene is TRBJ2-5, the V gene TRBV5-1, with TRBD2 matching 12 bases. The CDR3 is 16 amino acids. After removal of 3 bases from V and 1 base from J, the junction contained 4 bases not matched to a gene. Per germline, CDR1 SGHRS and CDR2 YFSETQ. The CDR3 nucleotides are TGCGCCAGCAGCTCAGGGACTAGCGGGTTCCAAGAGACCCAGTACTTC. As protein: CASSSGTSGFQETQYF.

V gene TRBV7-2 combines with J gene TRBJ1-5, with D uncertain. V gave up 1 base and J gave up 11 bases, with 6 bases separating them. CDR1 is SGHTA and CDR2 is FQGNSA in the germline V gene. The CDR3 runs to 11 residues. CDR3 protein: CASSLVKTQHF. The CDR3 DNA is TGTGCCAGCAGCTTAGTAAAGACCCAGCATTTT.

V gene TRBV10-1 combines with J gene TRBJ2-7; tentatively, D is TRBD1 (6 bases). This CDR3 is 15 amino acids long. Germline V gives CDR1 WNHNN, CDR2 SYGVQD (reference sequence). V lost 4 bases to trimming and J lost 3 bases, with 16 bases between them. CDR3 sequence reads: CASSGPGQGFYEQYF. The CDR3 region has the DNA TGCGCCAGCAGTGGCCCTGGGCAGGGGTTCTACGAGCAGTACTTC.

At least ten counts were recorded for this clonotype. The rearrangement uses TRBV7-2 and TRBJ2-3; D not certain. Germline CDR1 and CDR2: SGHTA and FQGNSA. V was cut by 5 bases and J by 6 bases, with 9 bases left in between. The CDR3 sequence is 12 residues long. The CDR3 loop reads CASSLRPDTQYF. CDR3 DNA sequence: TGTGCCAGCAGCCTTAGACCGGATACGCAGTATTTT. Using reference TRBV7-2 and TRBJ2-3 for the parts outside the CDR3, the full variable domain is GAGVSQSPSNKVTEKGKDVELRCDPISGHTALYWYRQSLGQGLEFLIYFQGNSAPDKSGLPSDRFSAERTGGSVSTLTIQRTQQEDSAVYLCASSLRPDTQYFGPGTRLTVL.

In nucleotides, the CDR3 is TGTGCCAGCGGTCCGGGCGGTGGGGCCAATGAGCAGTTCTTC. Its translation is CASGPGGGANEQFF. V and J are TRBV2 and TRBJ2-1, with a tentative D call TRBD1 (5 bases). Looked up from germline, CDR1 is SNHLY and CDR2 is FYNNEI. This CDR3 contains 14 residues. V dropped 8 bases and J dropped 6 bases, with 17 bases sitting between them.